Sequencing of this T cell receptor beta chain was carried out in a study of beta chain features in type 1 diabetes. The study's findings and limits: Whether HLA type affects TCRB rearrangement stayed undetermined in the present work.

This clone was observed a few times. Its antigen is not identified. cDNA synthesis used the whole RNA isolate, giving expressed TCRB sequences. The table came from immunoSEQ multiplex PCR; TCRdb's copy has only in-frame clones and leaves some out. Here the sample spans 300,000 or so clones, 7.5% to 9% being singletons. This CDR3 region has 13 residues. CDR1 is KGHSH and CDR2 is LQKENI in the germline V gene. V lost 6 bases and J lost 5; bases outside the gene matches: 6. The V and J genes are TRBV18 and TRBJ2-5, with 7 bases identical to TRBD2. What was sequenced was central memory CD4+ T cells from blood. This receptor was identified in a woman under 30 in good health. The CDR3 DNA reads TGTGCCAGCTCGTCGGGAGGCGGGGAGACCCAGTACTTC. Translation: CASSSGGGETQYF.